This T cell receptor beta chain was observed in a study of cytomegalovirus exposure and HLA in healthy donors. Across the study: Membership in the Caucasian-associated ancestry cluster was found for around 85% of 300 to 400 genotyped donors.

After removal of 0 bases from V and 4 bases from J, the junction contained 15 bases not matched to a gene. From germline, CDR1 is MGHRA and CDR2 YSYEKL. This CDR3 comprises 19 residues. Points on this clone: Its antigen is not identified.

The PCR ran on 60 Vbeta and 13 Jbeta primers. Clones were sequenced by immunoSEQ multiplex PCR, and TCRdb holds only the in-frame ones, with some missing. This sample yields around 170,000 clones, of which less than 75% are seen a single time; over 1.2% belongs to the top ten. Donors showed nominal health when sampled, although they likely had unrecorded immune exposures. Whole-study findings and limits: A link between a missense DCLRE1C variant and TCR beta V- and J-gene trimming emerged from a later analysis. In an earlier analysis, productive rearrangement rates for most beta V segments clustered near 87% or 30%.

The clonotype comes from a girl under 18 in good health and CMV-seronegative. The source material was PBMCs. The chain employs TRBV4-1 and TRBJ2-5; the match to TRBD2 covers 9 bases. CDR3 protein: CASSQDASGVAGGRETQYF. DNA of the CDR3: TGCGCCAGCAGCCAAGACGCTAGCGGGGTTGCTGGCGGTCGAGAGACCCAGTACTTC.